What follows are 17 T cell receptor beta chains derived from one specimen sequenced in a study of cytomegalovirus exposure and HLA in healthy donors. Primers for the PCR totalled 60 Vbeta and 13 Jbeta. Profiled with immunoSEQ multiplex PCR; TCRdb holds only in-frame clones, not every one. The sample contains 150,000 to 180,000 clones, approximately 69% of which appear only once. Sequenced input: PBMCs. All receptors come from a young man in good health and CMV-seronegative.

CDR3 in amino acids: CSVGGAYNEQFF. In DNA form, the CDR3 reads TGCAGCGTTGGGGGGGCCTACAATGAGCAGTTCTTC. The rearrangement links TRBV29-1 to TRBJ2-1; the D gene is possibly TRBD2 (6 bases). The CDR3 length is 12 residues. The V and J ends lost 4 bases and 2 bases respectively, with 6 bases between them. CDR1 SQVTM and CDR2 ANQGSEA come from the germline V gene.

CDR3 DNA sequence: TGTGCCAGCAGCTTGGAGGGGATGATTACCGGGGAGCTGTTTTTT. It encodes CASSLEGMITGELFF. The genes are TRBV5-4 and TRBJ2-2; D is possibly TRBD1 (5 bases). The V gene's germline CDR1 is SGHNT and CDR2 YYREEE (reference sequence). Between the trimmed V and J ends, which lost 0 bases and 5 bases, there was a span of 11 bases. The CDR3 covers 15 residues.

The J gene is TRBJ1-4, the V gene TRBV4-3; D might be TRBD1 (5 bases). The germline V and J ends were trimmed by 1 base and 7 bases, with 16 bases remaining between them. The length of the CDR3 is 16 residues. In germline, CDR1 is LGHNA, CDR2 YSLEER. CDR3 region: CASSQGGTGVGEKLFF. CDR3 sequence (DNA): TGCGCCAGCAGCCAAGGCGGAACGGGGGTTGGTGAAAAACTGTTTTTT.

The chain is built from TRBV19 and TRBJ1-4, with 7 bases that match TRBD1. The trim removed 3 bases at V and 0 bases at J, leaving 4 bases unmatched. The V gene's germline CDR1 is LNHDA and CDR2 SQIVND (reference sequence). CDR3 length equals 16 residues. The CDR3 here is CASSMGQQTTNEKLFF. In DNA, the CDR3 is TGTGCCAGTAGTATGGGACAGCAAACAACTAATGAAAAACTGTTTTTT.

The rearrangement uses TRBV19 and TRBJ1-1; the D gene is possibly TRBD1 (6 bases). The V gene's germline CDR1 is LNHDA and CDR2 SQIVND (reference sequence). V was cut by 4 bases and J by 0 bases, with 9 bases left in between. The CDR3 spans 14 residues. CDR3 region: CASSTGTLNTEAFF. The CDR3 region has the DNA TGTGCCAGTAGTACCGGGACACTGAACACTGAAGCTTTCTTT.

This clone was observed once. V usage is TRBV19 and J usage is TRBJ1-3; D call uncertain. The germline V gene has CDR1 LNHDA and CDR2 SQIVND (reference sequence). Trimming removed 3 bases from V and 1 base from J, with 10 bases in between. CDR3 length: 15 residues. The chain's CDR3 is CASSINPVSGNTIYF. In DNA form, the CDR3 reads TGTGCCAGTAGTATCAACCCGGTTTCTGGAAACACCATATATTTT.

The chain has TRBV19 and TRBJ2-7, with D possibly TRBD1 on 6 matching bases. The V end was cut by 8 bases, the J end by 5 bases, with 16 bases between. CDR3 length: 13 residues. Germline V lookup: CDR1 LNHDA, CDR2 SQIVND (reference sequence). The CDR3 protein is CASQEQGTDEQYF. For the CDR3, the DNA is TGTGCCAGTCAGGAACAGGGTACCGACGAGCAGTACTTC.

The gene calls are TRBV2 and TRBJ2-7, with 8 bases aligning to TRBD2. J was trimmed by 5 bases and V by 2 bases; bases with no gene match: 5. CDR3 length: 14 residues. Looked up from germline, CDR1 is SNHLY and CDR2 is FYNNEI. The CDR3 loop reads CASSEFAGGNEQYF. The CDR3 DNA is TGTGCCAGCAGTGAATTTGCGGGGGGCAACGAGCAGTACTTC.

This clone was observed a handful of times. J is TRBJ1-4 and V is TRBV2; D not resolved. CDR1 is SNHLY, CDR2 FYNNEI, per germline. The CDR3 extends over 12 amino acids. V gave up 2 bases and J gave up 7 bases, with 5 bases separating them. In DNA form, the CDR3 reads TGTGCCAGCAGTGAATCGGGTGAAAAACTGTTTTTT. It codes for CASSESGEKLFF.

The chain is built from TRBV5-1 and TRBJ2-1; TRBD2 aligns across 7 bases. Germline CDR1 is SGHRS and CDR2 is YFSETQ. The CDR3 has 14 amino acids. Losses at the gene ends were 5 bases for V and 8 bases for J; bases not matched to a gene: 10. The CDR3 DNA sequence: TGCGCCAGCAGTGAAAGAGGGAGGGGCGATGAGCAGTTCTTC. Protein product: CASSERGRGDEQFF.

About this clone: One end of the junction fails to match germline, which may point to a read error. This chain joins TRBV4-3 and TRBJ1-2; D is perhaps TRBD1 (6 bases). CDR1 is LGHNA, CDR2 YSLEER, per germline. The length of the CDR3 is 15 residues. The CDR3 sequence is CASSQEMSSRGGYPF. Here the CDR3 DNA reads TGCGCCAGCAGCCAAGAAATGAGTTCGCGTGGGGGCTACCCCTTC.

The chain is built from TRBV7-8 and TRBJ2-7; TRBD1 matches at 9 bases. The CDR3 runs to 12 residues. Germline V gene data show CDR1 as SGHVS and CDR2 as FQNEAQ. V lost 4 bases to trimming and J lost 6 bases; unmatched junction nucleotides: 1. CDR3 loop: CASSWTGVEQYF. The CDR3 region has the DNA TGTGCCAGCAGCTGGACAGGGGTCGAGCAGTACTTC.

V usage is TRBV5-4 and J usage is TRBJ2-5, with D perhaps matching TRBD2 (5 bases). CDR3 length: 11 amino acids. Trimming took 4 bases from V and 5 from J, leaving 6 bases between them. The V gene's germline CDR1 is SGHNT and CDR2 YYREEE (reference sequence). Here the CDR3 DNA reads TGTGCCAGCAGCGGCGGGGAGACCCAGTACTTC. Translation: CASSGGETQYF.

This sequence joins TRBV11-2 and TRBJ1-6; D unclear. V was shortened by 1 base and J by 0 bases, with 7 bases between the two germline ends. Looked up from germline, CDR1 is SGHAT and CDR2 is FQNNGV. This CDR3 comprises 16 residues. The CDR3 here is CASSLGKSSYNSPLHF. The CDR3 DNA sequence: TGTGCCAGCAGCTTAGGCAAGAGCTCCTATAATTCACCCCTCCACTTT.

The chain employs TRBV2 and TRBJ1-2; perhaps TRBD1 as D (6 bases). CDR1 is SNHLY and CDR2 is FYNNEI in the germline V gene. Trimming pared 4 bases from V and 7 bases from J, leaving 13 bases between. CDR3 length: 13 amino acids. This CDR3 reads CASSATGSGGYTF. The CDR3 region has the DNA TGTGCCAGCAGTGCTACAGGGTCTGGTGGCTACACCTTC. The full variable domain, rest sourced from reference TRBV2 and TRBJ1-2, is EPEVTQTPSHQVTQMGQEVILRCVPISNHLYFYWYRQILGQKVEFLVSFYNNEISEKSEIFDDQFSVERPDGSNFTLKIRSTKLEDSAMYFCASSATGSGGYTFGSGTRLTVV.

The chain employs TRBV2 and TRBJ1-3; unclear D gene. This CDR3 is built from 13 residues. Germline lookup yields CDR1 SNHLY and CDR2 FYNNEI. V lost 6 bases to trimming and J lost 2 bases, with 8 bases between them. The CDR3 region is CASRWETGNTIYF. The CDR3 DNA reads TGTGCCAGCAGATGGGAGACTGGAAACACCATATATTTT.

The chain recombines TRBV7-9 with TRBJ1-1; 8 bases are shared with TRBD1. The CDR3 sequence is 16 residues long. Germline V gene lookup returns CDR1 SEHNR and CDR2 FQNEAQ (reference sequence). The ends lost 1 base at V and 1 base at J; junction bases unmatched: 5. The CDR3 DNA is TGTGCCAGCAGCTTAGGGGGGACAGGTAGGAACACTGAAGCTTTCTTT. This encodes CASSLGGTGRNTEAFF.